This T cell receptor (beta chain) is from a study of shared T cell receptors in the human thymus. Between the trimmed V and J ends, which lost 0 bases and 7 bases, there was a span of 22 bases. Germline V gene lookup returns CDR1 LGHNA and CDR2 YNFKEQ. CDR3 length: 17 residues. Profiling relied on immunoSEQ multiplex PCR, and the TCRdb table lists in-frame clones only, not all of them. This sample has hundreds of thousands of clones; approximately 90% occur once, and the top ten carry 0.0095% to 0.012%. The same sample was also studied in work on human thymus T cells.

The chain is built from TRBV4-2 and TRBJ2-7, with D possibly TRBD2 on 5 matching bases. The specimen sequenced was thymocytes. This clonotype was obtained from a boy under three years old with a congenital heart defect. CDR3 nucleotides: TGTGCCAGCAGCCAAGATCTAGCTAGCCACAATCGGTGGGAGCAGTACTTC. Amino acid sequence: CASSQDLASHNRWEQYF.